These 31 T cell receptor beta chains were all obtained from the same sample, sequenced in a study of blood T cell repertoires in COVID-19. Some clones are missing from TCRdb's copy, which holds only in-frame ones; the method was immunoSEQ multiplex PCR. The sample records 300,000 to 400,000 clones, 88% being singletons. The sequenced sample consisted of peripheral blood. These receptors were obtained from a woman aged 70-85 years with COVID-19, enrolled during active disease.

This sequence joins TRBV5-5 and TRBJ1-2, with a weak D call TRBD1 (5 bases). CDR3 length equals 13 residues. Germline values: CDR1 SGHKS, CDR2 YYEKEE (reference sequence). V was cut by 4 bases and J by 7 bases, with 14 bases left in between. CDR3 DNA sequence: TGTGCCAGCAGCCCTTTGACAGTCGGTGGCTACACCTTC. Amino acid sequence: CASSPLTVGGYTF.

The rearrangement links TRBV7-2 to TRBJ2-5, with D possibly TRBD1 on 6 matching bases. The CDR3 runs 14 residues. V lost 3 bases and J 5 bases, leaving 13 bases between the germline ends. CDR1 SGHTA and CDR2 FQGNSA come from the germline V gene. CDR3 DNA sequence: TGTGCCAGCAGCTTCCCGTCAGGGGTCGAGACCCAGTACTTC. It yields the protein CASSFPSGVETQYF.

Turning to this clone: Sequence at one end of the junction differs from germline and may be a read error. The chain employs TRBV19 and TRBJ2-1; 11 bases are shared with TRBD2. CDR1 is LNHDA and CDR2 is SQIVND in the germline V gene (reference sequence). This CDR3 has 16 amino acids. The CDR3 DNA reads TGTGCCAGTAGTATATCTAGCGGGGGGAGGCTCAATAAGCAGTTCTTC. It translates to CASSISSGGRLNKQFF.

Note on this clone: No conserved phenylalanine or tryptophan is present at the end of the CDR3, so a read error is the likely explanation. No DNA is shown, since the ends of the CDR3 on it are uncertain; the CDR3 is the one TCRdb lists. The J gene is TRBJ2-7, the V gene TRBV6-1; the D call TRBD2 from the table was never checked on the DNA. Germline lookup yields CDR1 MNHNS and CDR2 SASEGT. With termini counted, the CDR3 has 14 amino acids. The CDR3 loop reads CASSELAGGREVDA.

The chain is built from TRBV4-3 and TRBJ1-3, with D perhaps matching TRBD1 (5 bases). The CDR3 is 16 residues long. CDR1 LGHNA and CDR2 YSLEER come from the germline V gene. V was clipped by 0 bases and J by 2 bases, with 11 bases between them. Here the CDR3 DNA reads TGCGCCAGCAGCCAAGAATTCGGGGGGGCTGGAAACACCATATATTTT. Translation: CASSQEFGGAGNTIYF.

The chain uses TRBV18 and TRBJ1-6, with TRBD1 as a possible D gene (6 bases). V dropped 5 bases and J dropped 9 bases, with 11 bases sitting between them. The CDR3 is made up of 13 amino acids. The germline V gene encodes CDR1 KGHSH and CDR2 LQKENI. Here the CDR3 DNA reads TGTGCCAGCTCAAGCACAGGGTTTTCACCCCTCCACTTT. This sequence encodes CASSSTGFSPLHF.

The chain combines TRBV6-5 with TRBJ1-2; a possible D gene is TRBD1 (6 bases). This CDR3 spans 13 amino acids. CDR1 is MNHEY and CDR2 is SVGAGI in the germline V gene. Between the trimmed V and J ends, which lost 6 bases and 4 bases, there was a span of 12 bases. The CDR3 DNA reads TGTGCCAGCAGCTCCGGGACAATCTATGGCTACACCTTC. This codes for CASSSGTIYGYTF.

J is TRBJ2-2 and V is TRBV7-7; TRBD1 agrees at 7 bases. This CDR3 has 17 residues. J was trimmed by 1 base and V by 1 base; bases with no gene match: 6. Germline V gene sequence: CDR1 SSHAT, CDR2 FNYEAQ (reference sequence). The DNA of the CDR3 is TGTGCCAGCAGCTTAGGAAGGGACAGAGAGAACACCGGGGAGCTGTTTTTT. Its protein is CASSLGRDRENTGELFF.

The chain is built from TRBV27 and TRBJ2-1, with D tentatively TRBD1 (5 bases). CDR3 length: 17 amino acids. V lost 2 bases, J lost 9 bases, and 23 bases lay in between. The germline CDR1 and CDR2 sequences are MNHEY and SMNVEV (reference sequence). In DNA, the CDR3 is TGTGCCAGCAGTTTACCCTACTATGGGGCCGGGTCCCCTGAGCAGTTCTTC. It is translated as CASSLPYYGAGSPEQFF.

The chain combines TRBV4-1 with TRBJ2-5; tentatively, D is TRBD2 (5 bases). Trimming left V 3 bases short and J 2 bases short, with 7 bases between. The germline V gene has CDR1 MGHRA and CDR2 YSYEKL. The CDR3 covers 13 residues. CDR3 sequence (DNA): TGCGCCAGCAGCCAGGACTGGCAAGAGACCCAGTACTTC. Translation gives CASSQDWQETQYF.

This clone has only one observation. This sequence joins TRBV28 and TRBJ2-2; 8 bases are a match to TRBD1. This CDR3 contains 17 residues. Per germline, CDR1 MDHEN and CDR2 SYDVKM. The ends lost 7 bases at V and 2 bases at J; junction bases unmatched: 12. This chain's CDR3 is CASTPTDRGDNTGELFF. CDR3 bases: TGTGCCAGCACCCCGACCGACAGGGGCGACAACACCGGGGAGCTGTTTTTT.

CDR3 nucleotide sequence: TGTGCCTGGAGTATATCCACCGGGGCCCAGCATTTT. Protein sequence: CAWSISTGAQHF. This rearrangement joins TRBV30 to TRBJ1-5; no clear D. Germline V CDR1 and CDR2: GTSNPN, SVGIG (reference sequence). V lost 2 bases and J lost 11, with 13 bases in between. The CDR3 has 12 residues.

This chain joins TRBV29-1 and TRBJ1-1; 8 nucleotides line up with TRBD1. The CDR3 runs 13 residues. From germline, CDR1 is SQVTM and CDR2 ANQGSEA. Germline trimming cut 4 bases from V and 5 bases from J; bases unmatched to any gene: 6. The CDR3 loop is CSVGQGARTEAFF. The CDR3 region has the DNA TGCAGCGTTGGTCAGGGGGCGAGGACTGAAGCTTTCTTT.

CDR3 residues: CASSPTSGGALYEQYF. In DNA, the CDR3 is TGCGCCAGCAGCCCTACTAGCGGGGGGGCCCTCTACGAGCAGTACTTC. This chain connects TRBV5-1 to TRBJ2-7, with 13 bases matching TRBD2. The CDR3 is made up of 16 amino acids. J lost 3 bases, V lost 4 bases, and 7 bases had no gene match. Germline loops: CDR1 SGHRS, CDR2 YFSETQ.

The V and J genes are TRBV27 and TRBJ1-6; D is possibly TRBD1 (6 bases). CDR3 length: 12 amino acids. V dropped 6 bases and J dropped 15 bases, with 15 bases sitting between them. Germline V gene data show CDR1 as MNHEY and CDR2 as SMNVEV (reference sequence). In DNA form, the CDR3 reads TGTGCCAGCAGCTTAGAGGGGACAAGCCTCCACTTT. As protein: CASSLEGTSLHF.

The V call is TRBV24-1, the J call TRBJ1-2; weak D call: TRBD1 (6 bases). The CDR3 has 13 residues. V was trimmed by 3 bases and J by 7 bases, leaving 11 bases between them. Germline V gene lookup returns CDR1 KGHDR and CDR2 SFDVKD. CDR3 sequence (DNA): TGTGCCACCAGTGATAGGGGGTACGGTGGCTACACCTTC. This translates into CATSDRGYGGYTF.

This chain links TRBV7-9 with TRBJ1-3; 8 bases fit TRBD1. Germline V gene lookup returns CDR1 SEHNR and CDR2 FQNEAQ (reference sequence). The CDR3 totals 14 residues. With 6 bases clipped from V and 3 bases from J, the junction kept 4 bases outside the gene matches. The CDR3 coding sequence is TGTGCCAGCAGTGGCAGGGGGCTTGGAAACACCATATATTTT. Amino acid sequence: CASSGRGLGNTIYF.

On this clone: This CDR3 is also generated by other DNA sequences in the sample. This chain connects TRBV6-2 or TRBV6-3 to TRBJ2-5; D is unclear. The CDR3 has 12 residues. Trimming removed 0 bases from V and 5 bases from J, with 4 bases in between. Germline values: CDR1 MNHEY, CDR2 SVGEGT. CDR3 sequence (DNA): TGTGCCAGCAGTTACTCGCGGGAGACCCAGTACTTC. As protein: CASSYSRETQYF.

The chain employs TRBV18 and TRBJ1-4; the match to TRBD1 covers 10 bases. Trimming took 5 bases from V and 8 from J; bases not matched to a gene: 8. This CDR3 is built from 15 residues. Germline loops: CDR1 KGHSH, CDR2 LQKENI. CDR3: CASSRATGGGEKLFF. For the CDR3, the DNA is TGTGCCAGCTCAAGGGCGACAGGGGGCGGCGAAAAACTGTTTTTT. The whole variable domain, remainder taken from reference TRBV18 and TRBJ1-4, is NAGVMQNPRHLVRRRGQEARLRCSPMKGHSHVYWYRQLPEEGLKFMVYLQKENIIDESGMPKERFSAEFPKEGPSILRIQQVVRGDSAAYFCASSRATGGGEKLFFGSGTQLSVL.

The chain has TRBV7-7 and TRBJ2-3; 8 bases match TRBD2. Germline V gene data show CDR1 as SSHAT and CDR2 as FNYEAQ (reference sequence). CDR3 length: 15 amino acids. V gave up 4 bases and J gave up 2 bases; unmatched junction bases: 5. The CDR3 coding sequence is TGTGCCAGCAGCTCCGGGGGGGCTAACACAGATACGCAGTATTTT. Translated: CASSSGGANTDTQYF.

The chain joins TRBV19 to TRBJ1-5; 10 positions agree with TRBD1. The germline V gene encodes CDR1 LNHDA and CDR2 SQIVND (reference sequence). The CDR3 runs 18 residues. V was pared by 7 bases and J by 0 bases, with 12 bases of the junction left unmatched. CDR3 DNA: TGTGCCAGTAAGGGAGGGGGGACAGGGGCCCTTAGCAATCAGCCCCAGCATTTT. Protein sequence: CASKGGGTGALSNQPQHF.

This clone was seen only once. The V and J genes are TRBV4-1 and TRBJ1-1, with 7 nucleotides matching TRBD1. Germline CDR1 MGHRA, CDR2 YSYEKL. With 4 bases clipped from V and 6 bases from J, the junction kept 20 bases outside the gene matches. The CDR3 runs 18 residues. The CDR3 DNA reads TGCGCCAGCAGCCGAAAAGAGGGGGCCGGGACACTTGGTCCTGAAGCTTTCTTT. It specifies CASSRKEGAGTLGPEAFF.

The CDR3 is CASSLPGQTLSGNTIYF. CDR3 nucleotides: TGTGCCAGCAGTTTACCGGGACAGACCCTCTCTGGAAACACCATATATTTT. This sequence joins TRBV28 and TRBJ1-3, with 7 bases matching TRBD1. CDR1 and CDR2 from the germline V gene are MDHEN and SYDVKM. Trimming at V came to 2 bases and at J to 0 bases, leaving 7 bases not matched to a gene. The CDR3 runs 17 residues. The complete variable domain, with remaining parts taken from reference TRBV28 and TRBJ1-3, reads DVKVTQSSRYLVKRTGEKVFLECVQDMDHENMFWYRQDPGLGLRLIYFSYDVKMKEKGDIPEGYSVSREKKERFSLILESASTNQTSMYLCASSLPGQTLSGNTIYFGEGSWLTVV.

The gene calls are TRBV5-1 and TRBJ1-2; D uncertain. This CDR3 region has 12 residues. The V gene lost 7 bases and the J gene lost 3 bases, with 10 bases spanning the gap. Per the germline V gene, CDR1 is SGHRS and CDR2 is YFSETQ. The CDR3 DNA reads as TGCGCCAGCGGTGGGAGTGACTATGGCTACACCTTC. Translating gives CASGGSDYGYTF.

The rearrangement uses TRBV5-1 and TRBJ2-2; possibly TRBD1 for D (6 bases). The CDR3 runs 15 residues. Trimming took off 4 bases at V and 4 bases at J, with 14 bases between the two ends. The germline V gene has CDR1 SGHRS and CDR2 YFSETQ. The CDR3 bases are TGCGCCAGCAGCACCCTACAGGGAGCCACCGGGGAGCTGTTTTTT. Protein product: CASSTLQGATGELFF.

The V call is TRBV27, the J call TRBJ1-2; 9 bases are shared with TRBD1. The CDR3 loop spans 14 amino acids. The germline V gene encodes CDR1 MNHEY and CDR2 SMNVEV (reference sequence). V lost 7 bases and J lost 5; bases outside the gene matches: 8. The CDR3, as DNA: TGTGCCAGCACCGAGACCGGGACAGGGTATGGCTACACCTTC. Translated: CASTETGTGYGYTF.

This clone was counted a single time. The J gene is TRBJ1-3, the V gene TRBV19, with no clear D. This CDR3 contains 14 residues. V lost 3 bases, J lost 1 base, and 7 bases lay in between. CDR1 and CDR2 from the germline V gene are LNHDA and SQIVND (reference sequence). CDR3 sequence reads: CASSIGGSGNTIYF. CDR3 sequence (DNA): TGTGCCAGTAGTATTGGCGGATCTGGAAACACCATATATTTT.

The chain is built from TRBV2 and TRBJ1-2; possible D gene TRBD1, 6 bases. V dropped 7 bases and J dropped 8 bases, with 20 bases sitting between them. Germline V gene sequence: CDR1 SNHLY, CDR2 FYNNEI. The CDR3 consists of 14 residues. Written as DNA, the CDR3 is TGTGCCAGCACTAGGGGGGGCAGCGAGGGAGGCTACACCTTC. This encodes CASTRGGSEGGYTF.

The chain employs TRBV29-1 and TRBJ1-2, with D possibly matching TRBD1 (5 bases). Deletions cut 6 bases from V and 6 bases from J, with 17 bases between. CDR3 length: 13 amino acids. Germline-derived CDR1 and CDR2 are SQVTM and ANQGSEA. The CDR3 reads CSVAEGLPNGYTF. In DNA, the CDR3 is TGCAGCGTGGCCGAGGGACTTCCGAATGGCTACACCTTC.

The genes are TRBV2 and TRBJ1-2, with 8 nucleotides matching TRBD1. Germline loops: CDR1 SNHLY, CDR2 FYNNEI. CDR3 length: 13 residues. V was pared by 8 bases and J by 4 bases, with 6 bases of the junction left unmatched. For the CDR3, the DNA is TGTGCCAGCGCCAGGGACAGGTCCTATGGCTACACCTTC. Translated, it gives CASARDRSYGYTF.

CDR3 sequence (DNA): TGTGCCAGCAGCTCCCGGACAGGGTCGAACACCGGGGAGCTGTTTTTT. Translated: CASSSRTGSNTGELFF. The chain couples TRBV7-2 to TRBJ2-2, with TRBD1 identical over 8 bases. CDR1 and CDR2 (germline): SGHTA, FQGNSA. The CDR3 is 16 residues long. The V segment lost 4 bases and the J segment 0 bases; nucleotides outside the gene matches: 4.